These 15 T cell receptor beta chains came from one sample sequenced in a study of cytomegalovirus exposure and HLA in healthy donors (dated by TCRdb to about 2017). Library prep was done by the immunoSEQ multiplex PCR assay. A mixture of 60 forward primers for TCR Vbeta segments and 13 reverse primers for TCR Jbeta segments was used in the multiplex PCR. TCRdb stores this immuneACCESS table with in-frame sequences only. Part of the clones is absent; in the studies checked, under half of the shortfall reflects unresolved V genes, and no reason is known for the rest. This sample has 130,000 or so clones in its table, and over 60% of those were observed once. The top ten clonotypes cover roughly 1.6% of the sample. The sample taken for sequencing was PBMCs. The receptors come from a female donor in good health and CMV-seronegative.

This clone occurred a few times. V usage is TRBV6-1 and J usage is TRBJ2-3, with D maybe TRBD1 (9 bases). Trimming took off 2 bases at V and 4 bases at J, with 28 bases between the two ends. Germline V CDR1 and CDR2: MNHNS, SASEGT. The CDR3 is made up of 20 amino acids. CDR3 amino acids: CASSENWGQGLVGDADTQYF. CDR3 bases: TGTGCCAGCAGTGAAAATTGGGGACAGGGACTAGTCGGGGATGCAGATACGCAGTATTTT.

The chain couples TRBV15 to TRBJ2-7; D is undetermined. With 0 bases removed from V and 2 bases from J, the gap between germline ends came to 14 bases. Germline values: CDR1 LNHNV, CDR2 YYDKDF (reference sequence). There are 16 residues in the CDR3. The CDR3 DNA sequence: TGTGCCACCAGCAGAGAGACCGCAGGCTCGGCCTACGAGCAGTACTTC. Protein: CATSRETAGSAYEQYF.

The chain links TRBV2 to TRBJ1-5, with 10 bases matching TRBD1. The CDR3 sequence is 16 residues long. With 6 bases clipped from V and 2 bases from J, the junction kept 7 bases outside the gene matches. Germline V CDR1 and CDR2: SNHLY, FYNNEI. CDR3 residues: CASSLIGTGGNQPQHF. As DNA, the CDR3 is TGTGCCAGCAGCCTGATAGGGACAGGGGGCAATCAGCCCCAGCATTTT.

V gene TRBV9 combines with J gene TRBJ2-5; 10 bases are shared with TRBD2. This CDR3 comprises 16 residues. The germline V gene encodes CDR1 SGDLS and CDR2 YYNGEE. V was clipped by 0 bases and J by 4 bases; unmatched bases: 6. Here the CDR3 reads CASSVAPAGGGETQYF. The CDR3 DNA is TGTGCCAGCAGCGTAGCCCCAGCGGGGGGGGGAGAGACCCAGTACTTC. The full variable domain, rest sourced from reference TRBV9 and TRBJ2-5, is DSGVTQTPKHLITATGQRVTLRCSPRSGDLSVYWYQQSLDQGLQFLIQYYNGEERAKGNILERFSAQQFPDLHSELNLSSLELGDSALYFCASSVAPAGGGETQYFGPGTRLLVL.

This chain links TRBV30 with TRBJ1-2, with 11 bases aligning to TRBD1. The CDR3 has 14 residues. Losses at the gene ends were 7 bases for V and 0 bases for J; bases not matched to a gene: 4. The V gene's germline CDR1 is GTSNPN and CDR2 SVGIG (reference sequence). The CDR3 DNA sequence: TGTGCCTCGGACAGGGGGCCAGCTAACTATGGCTACACCTTC. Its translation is CASDRGPANYGYTF. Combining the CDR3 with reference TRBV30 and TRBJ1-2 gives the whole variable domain SQTIHQWPATLVQPVGSPLSLECTVEGTSNPNLYWYRQAAGRGLQLLFYSVGIGQISSEVPQNLSASRPQDRQFILSSKKLLLSDSGFYLCASDRGPANYGYTFGSGTRLTVV.

The CDR3 sequence is CASSSAGQGPYF. Here the CDR3 DNA reads TGTGCCAGCAGCTCCGCGGGACAGGGTCCGTACTTC. The V call is TRBV7-9, the J call TRBJ2-5; 9 bases are shared with TRBD1. V lost 4 bases and J lost 13; bases outside the gene matches: 7. The CDR3 extends over 12 amino acids. CDR1 SEHNR and CDR2 FQNEAQ come from the germline V gene (reference sequence).

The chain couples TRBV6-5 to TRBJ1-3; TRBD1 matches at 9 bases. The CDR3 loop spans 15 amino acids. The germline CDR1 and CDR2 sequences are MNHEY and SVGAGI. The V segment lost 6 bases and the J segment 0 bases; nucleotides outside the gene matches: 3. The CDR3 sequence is CASSPQGASGNTIYF. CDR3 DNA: TGTGCCAGCAGCCCACAGGGGGCCTCTGGAAACACCATATATTTT.

The CDR3 loop is CSAILPPTQYF. The CDR3 nucleotides are TGCAGTGCTATCCTCCCCCCCACCCAGTACTTC. The V call is TRBV20-1, the J call TRBJ2-5; D not resolved. Germline V gene lookup returns CDR1 DFQATT and CDR2 SNEGSKA (reference sequence). The germline V and J ends were trimmed by 4 bases and 8 bases, with 11 bases remaining between them. The CDR3 is 11 residues long.

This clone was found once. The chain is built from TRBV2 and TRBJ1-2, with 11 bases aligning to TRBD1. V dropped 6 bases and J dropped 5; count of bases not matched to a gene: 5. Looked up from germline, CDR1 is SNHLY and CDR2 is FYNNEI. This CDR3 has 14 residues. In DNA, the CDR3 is TGTGCCAGCAGCGGGACAGGGGGTGTTTATGGCTACACCTTC. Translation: CASSGTGGVYGYTF.

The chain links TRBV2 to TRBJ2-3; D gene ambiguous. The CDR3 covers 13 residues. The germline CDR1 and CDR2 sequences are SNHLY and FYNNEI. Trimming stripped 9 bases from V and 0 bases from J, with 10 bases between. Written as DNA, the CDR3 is TGTGCCAGTTTGGCGGATAGCACAGATACGCAGTATTTT. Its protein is CASLADSTDTQYF.

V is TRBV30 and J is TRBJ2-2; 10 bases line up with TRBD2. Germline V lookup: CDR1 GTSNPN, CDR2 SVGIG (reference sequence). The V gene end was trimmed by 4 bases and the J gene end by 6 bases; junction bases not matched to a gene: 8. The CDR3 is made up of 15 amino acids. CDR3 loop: CAWTRPLAGAGELFF. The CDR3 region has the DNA TGTGCCTGGACACGCCCCCTAGCGGGAGCCGGGGAGCTGTTTTTT.

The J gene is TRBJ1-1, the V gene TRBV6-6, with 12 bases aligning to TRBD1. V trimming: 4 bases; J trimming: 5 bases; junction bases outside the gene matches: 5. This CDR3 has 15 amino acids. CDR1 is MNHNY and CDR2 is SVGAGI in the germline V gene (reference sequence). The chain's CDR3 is CASSSPGQGATEAFF. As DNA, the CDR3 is TGTGCCAGCAGTTCTCCGGGACAGGGGGCTACTGAAGCTTTCTTT.

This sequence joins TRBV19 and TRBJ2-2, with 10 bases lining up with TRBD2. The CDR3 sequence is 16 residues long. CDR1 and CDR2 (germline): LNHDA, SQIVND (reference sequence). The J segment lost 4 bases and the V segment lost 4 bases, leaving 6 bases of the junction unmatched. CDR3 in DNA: TGTGCCAGTAGTACCTTAGCGGGAGGACGCACCGGGGAGCTGTTTTTT. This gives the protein CASSTLAGGRTGELFF.

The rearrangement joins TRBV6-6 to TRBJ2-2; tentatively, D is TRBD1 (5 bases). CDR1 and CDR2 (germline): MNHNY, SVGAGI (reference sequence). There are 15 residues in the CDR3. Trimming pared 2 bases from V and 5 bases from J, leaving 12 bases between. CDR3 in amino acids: CASSYEGARTGELFF. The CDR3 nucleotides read TGTGCCAGCAGTTACGAAGGGGCGCGAACCGGGGAGCTGTTTTTT.

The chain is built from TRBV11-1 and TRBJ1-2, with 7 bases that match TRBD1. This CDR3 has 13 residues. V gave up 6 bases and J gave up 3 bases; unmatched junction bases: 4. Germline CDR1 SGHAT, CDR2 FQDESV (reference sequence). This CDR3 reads CASSYDRDYGYTF. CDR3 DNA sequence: TGTGCCAGCAGTTACGACAGGGACTATGGCTACACCTTC.